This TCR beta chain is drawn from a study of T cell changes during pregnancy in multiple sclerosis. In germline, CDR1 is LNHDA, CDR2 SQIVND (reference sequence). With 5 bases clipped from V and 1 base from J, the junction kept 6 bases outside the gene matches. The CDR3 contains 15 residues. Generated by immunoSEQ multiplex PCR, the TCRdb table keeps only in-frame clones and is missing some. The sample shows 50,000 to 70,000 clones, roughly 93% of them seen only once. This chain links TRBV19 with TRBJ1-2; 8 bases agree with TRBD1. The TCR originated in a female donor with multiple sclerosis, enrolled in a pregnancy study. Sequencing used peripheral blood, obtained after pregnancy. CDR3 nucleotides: TGTGCCAGTAGTGAAATCGGACAGGGTAACTATGGCTACACCTTC. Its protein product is CASSEIGQGNYGYTF.